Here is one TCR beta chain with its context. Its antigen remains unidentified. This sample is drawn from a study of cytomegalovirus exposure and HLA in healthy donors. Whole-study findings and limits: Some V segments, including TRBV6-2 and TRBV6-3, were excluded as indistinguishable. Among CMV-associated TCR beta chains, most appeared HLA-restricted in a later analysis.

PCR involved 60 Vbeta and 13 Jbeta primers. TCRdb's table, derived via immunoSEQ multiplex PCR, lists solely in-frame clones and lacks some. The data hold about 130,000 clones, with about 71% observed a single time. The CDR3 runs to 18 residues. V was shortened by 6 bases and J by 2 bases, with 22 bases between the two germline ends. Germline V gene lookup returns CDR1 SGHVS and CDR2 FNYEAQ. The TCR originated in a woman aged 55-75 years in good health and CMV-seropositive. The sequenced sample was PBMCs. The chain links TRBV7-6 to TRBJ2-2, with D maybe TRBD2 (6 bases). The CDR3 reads CASRSPGGWRGNTGELFF. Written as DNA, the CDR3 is TGTGCCAGCAGGTCTCCGGGCGGGTGGAGGGGTAACACCGGGGAGCTGTTTTTT.